This TCR beta chain was sequenced for a study of blood T cells in healthy people across ages. Findings and limits, study-wide: Long-lived and aged donors differed, with more naive CD4+ cells and higher diversity in the long-lived.

On this clonotype itself: Its antigen remains unidentified. It may be a read error: a sequence one base away is much more abundant.

Then a second PCR, running about 6 to 12 cycles, was carried out with a sample-barcoded 5' primer and a J-beta primer mix. The template-switch adaptor, which had 12 random nucleotides, put a tag on each cDNA molecule. TCRdb used MiXCR to reprocess the 5' RACE reads, holding one entry per CDR3 protein. The repertoire includes around 400,000 distinct CDR3 sequences, roughly half of them detected once, and 45% to 55% sits in the top ten. Germline V CDR1 and CDR2: SGHTA, FQGNSA. Deletions cut 5 bases from V and 6 bases from J, with 17 bases between. The CDR3 sequence is 14 residues long. The sequence was obtained from a man between 60 and 70 years old in good health. Sequenced material: blood. The V and J genes are TRBV7-2 and TRBJ2-7; a possible D gene is TRBD2 (5 bases). CDR3 DNA sequence: TGTGCCAGCAGCGTAGTCCCCGGAGGAGCCGAGCAGTACTTC. This translates into CASSVVPGGAEQYF.